This TCR beta chain comes out of a study of T cell changes during pregnancy in multiple sclerosis (dated 2019 in TCRdb). Regarding the study in general: The study looked at changes in the T cell repertoire across pregnancy in women with multiple sclerosis.

The library was obtained by the immunoSEQ multiplex PCR assay. Here the immuneACCESS table is served through TCRdb, limited to in-frame sequences with V and J called. Missing clones are a known gap in these copies; in checked studies unresolved V genes cover under half, and the rest lacks a known reason. The sample data list approximately 68,000 clones, and about nine tenths of these were observed just once. The ten largest account for around 0.64% of the sample. As regards this clone: Its antigen is unknown. Base qualities are not provided; no much larger clone lies one nucleotide away.

The clonotype originates from a female donor in good health, enrolled as a control in a pregnancy study. The sample was peripheral blood, taken in the third trimester of pregnancy.

The DNA is TGTGCCAGCAGGCTAACGGTGAACACTGAAGCTTTCTTT. It is translated as CASRLTVNTEAFF. Rearrangement joined TRBV5-4 to TRBJ1-1, with the D segment identity uncertain. From the cysteine up to the phenylalanine, the CDR3 has a length of 13 residues. The retained sequence is limited to the CDR3, 39 bases, with the frame set at the first base. The V and J ends are trimmed by 5 bases and 0 bases, leaving 8 bases between them. CDR1 and CDR2 were assigned from the germline V gene (reference sequence) as SGHNT and YYREEE.